The 25 T cell receptor beta chains below were found in one sample sequenced in a study of blood T cells in healthy people across ages. Next came a second PCR, run for 7 to 11 cycles, which used a sample-barcoded 5' primer along with a J-beta primer mix. TCRdb called the 5' RACE reads again in MiXCR, with one record for every CDR3 protein. The table lists approximately 1,000,000 distinct CDR3 sequences, more than 30% of them singletons. Sequencing was done on a sample of blood. These receptors were obtained from a man between 18 and 35 years old in good health.

The rearrangement links TRBV29-1 to TRBJ1-1, with D possibly matching TRBD1 (5 bases). The CDR3 is 15 residues long. V lost 3 bases and J 0 bases, leaving 14 bases between the germline ends. CDR1 and CDR2 (germline): SQVTM, ANQGSEA. The CDR3 region has the DNA TGCAGCGTTGATCAGGGACGGGGTATGAACACTGAAGCTTTCTTT. Amino acids: CSVDQGRGMNTEAFF.

This clonotype was seen more than once but under ten times. The chain uses TRBV4-1 and TRBJ1-5, with 9 nucleotides matching TRBD1. Germline V lookup: CDR1 MGHRA, CDR2 YSYEKL. V lost 2 bases to trimming and J lost 5 bases; unmatched junction nucleotides: 10. There are 17 residues in the CDR3. The CDR3 region is CASSQPRTGALDQPQHF. DNA for the CDR3: TGCGCCAGCAGCCAACCCCGGACAGGGGCTCTGGATCAGCCCCAGCATTTT.

This clonotype has more than one count but fewer than ten. The CDR3 reads CSVFEGQGDADTQYF. The CDR3 DNA is TGCAGCGTTTTCGAAGGACAGGGTGACGCAGATACGCAGTATTTT. This chain joins TRBV20-1 and TRBJ2-3; 8 nucleotides agree with TRBD1. CDR1 and CDR2 (germline): DFQATT, SNEGSKA (reference sequence). This CDR3 has 15 residues.

This clonotype was recorded a few times. In DNA, the CDR3 is TGTGCCAGCAGCTTAGGGCTCATGGGGAGGTCAGATACGCAGTATTTT. Its translation: CASSLGLMGRSDTQYF. The chain links TRBV11-3 to TRBJ2-3; tentatively, D is TRBD2 (6 bases). This CDR3 has 16 amino acids. Germline V gene lookup returns CDR1 SGHNT and CDR2 YENEEA. V was clipped by 1 base and J by 4 bases, with 15 bases between them.

This sequence joins TRBV27 and TRBJ1-5; the D gene is possibly TRBD1 (6 bases). V was cut by 6 bases and J by 6 bases, with 12 bases left in between. This CDR3 has 13 residues. Germline V lookup: CDR1 MNHEY, CDR2 SMNVEV (reference sequence). The CDR3 here is CASRTGGGQPQHF. The CDR3 DNA reads TGTGCCAGCAGAACAGGAGGGGGTCAGCCCCAGCATTTT.

This clonotype was detected only a few times. The gene calls are TRBV27 and TRBJ2-1; maybe TRBD2 (7 bases). Trimming took off 3 bases at V and 10 bases at J, with 13 bases between the two ends. Per germline, CDR1 MNHEY and CDR2 SMNVEV (reference sequence). CDR3 length equals 13 residues. In DNA, the CDR3 is TGTGCCAGCAGTTTTCAACAGGGAGGGGAGCAGTTCTTC. Translating gives CASSFQQGGEQFF.

A few counts support this clonotype. The CDR3 loop is CASSGGTAQETQYF. In nucleotides, the CDR3 is TGTGCCAGCAGCGGAGGGACAGCCCAAGAGACCCAGTACTTC. The rearrangement joins TRBV9 to TRBJ2-5; 7 bases agree with TRBD1. The ends lost 3 bases at V and 1 base at J; junction bases unmatched: 3. The CDR3 consists of 14 residues. CDR1 is SGDLS, CDR2 YYNGEE, per germline.

This clonotype turned up a few times. The J gene is TRBJ2-1, the V gene TRBV6-2 or TRBV6-3; 12 positions match TRBD1. The CDR3 is 15 amino acids. Germline V gene data show CDR1 as MNHEY and CDR2 as SVGEGT. Trimming took 6 bases from V and 5 from J; bases not matched to a gene: 5. DNA of the CDR3: TGTGCCAGCAGACTGGGGACAGGGGGCAACAATGAGCAGTTCTTC. This encodes CASRLGTGGNNEQFF.

The CDR3 DNA reads as TGCAGCGTTGTAGGGGACGGACTTGGCTATGGCTACACCTTC. Its translation is CSVVGDGLGYGYTF. The rearrangement links TRBV29-1 to TRBJ1-2; tentative D call: TRBD1 (5 bases). The germline gives CDR1 SQVTM, CDR2 ANQGSEA. The V gene lost 4 bases and the J gene lost 4 bases, with 16 bases spanning the gap. CDR3 length: 14 residues.

This chain connects TRBV20-1 to TRBJ2-3; 11 nucleotides align to TRBD1. CDR1 is DFQATT and CDR2 is SNEGSKA in the germline V gene (reference sequence). This CDR3 region has 15 residues. V was clipped by 1 base and J by 4 bases; unmatched bases: 4. DNA for the CDR3: TGCAGTGCTAGAGGGACAGGGGGCGCGGCAGATACGCAGTATTTT. Its translation is CSARGTGGAADTQYF.

The J gene is TRBJ1-1, the V gene TRBV20-1, with D unclear. Trimming removed 1 base at V and 7 bases at J, with 7 bases between. The germline V gene encodes CDR1 DFQATT and CDR2 SNEGSKA (reference sequence). The CDR3 runs 11 residues. The CDR3: CSARVSGEAFF. The CDR3 DNA reads as TGCAGTGCTAGAGTTTCGGGTGAAGCTTTCTTT.

Only one count was recorded for this clonotype. Given a much more abundant clone one base away, this may be a read error. The DNA for the CDR3 is TGTTCCAGCAGTAGAGCTGCAGATACGCAGTATTTT. Translated: CSSSRAADTQYF. The V gene is TRBV2, the J gene TRBJ2-3; D call uncertain. CDR3 size: 12 residues. Germline V gene lookup returns CDR1 SNHLY and CDR2 FYNNEI.

The chain combines TRBV5-5 with TRBJ2-5; TRBD2 is a possible D gene (7 bases). V dropped 4 bases and J dropped 12 bases, with 22 bases sitting between them. CDR3 length: 14 amino acids. Germline V gene sequence: CDR1 SGHKS, CDR2 YYEKEE (reference sequence). CDR3 sequence reads: CASSASGQSYEKYF. The CDR3, as DNA: TGTGCCAGCAGCGCTAGCGGACAGTCCTACGAGAAGTACTTC. Full variable domain (outside the CDR3, taken from reference TRBV5-5 and TRBJ2-5): DAGVTQSPTHLIKTRGQQVTLRCSPISGHKSVSWYQQVLGQGPQFIFQYYEKEERGRGNFPDRFSARQFPNYSSELNVNALLLGDSALYLCASSASGQSYEKYFGPGTRLLVL.

V and J are TRBV15 and TRBJ2-1; D is unresolved. V was trimmed by 8 bases and J by 7 bases, leaving 6 bases between them. The CDR3 is 10 amino acids. Germline CDR1 reads LNHNV; CDR2 reads YYDKDF (reference sequence). CDR3 residues: CATQYNEQFF. The CDR3 DNA is TGTGCCACCCAGTATAATGAGCAGTTCTTC.

This clonotype has a handful of counts. The chain links TRBV7-2 to TRBJ1-4; TRBD1 matches at 10 bases. J lost 11 bases, V lost 1 base, and 10 bases had no gene match. Germline values: CDR1 SGHTA, CDR2 FQGNSA. The CDR3 is 16 residues long. CDR3 sequence (DNA): TGTGCCAGCAGCTTAGAACCGGGACAGGGGCCAGCGAAACTGTTTTTT. It is translated as CASSLEPGQGPAKLFF.

This clonotype was seen more than once but under ten times. This chain links TRBV7-9 with TRBJ1-1; 8 bases are a match to TRBD1. The CDR3 spans 15 residues. With 6 bases clipped from V and 5 bases from J, the junction kept 11 bases outside the gene matches. CDR1 SEHNR and CDR2 FQNEAQ come from the germline V gene (reference sequence). The CDR3 sequence is CASSAETGGITEAFF. As DNA, the CDR3 is TGTGCCAGCAGTGCTGAAACAGGGGGAATTACTGAAGCTTTCTTT.

Details on this clonotype: A read error may produce the germline difference seen at one junction end. The chain joins TRBV4-3 to TRBJ2-1, with a possible D match to TRBD2 (7 bases). The CDR3 is made up of 15 amino acids. CDR1 LGHNA and CDR2 YSLEER come from the germline V gene. CDR3 residues: CASSQGGGAYSEQFF. Here the CDR3 DNA reads TGCGCCAGCAGCCAAGGCGGGGGCGCCTACAGTGAGCAGTTCTTC.

Only a few counts were recorded for this clonotype. This chain joins TRBV4-2 and TRBJ1-2, with D unclear. CDR1 is LGHNA and CDR2 is YNFKEQ in the germline V gene. V lost 0 bases to trimming and J lost 4 bases, with 9 bases between them. The CDR3 spans 14 residues. The CDR3 protein is CASSQDDISYGYTF. The DNA for the CDR3 is TGTGCCAGCAGCCAAGATGACATTAGCTATGGCTACACCTTC.

The J gene is TRBJ1-2, the V gene TRBV21-1; TRBD1 reflects the table's D call only, with no check against the DNA. TRBV21-1 is described as a pseudogene. The CDR3 consists of 16 residues. The CDR3 here is CASSQRRPGALEGYTF. The CDR3 DNA reads TGTGCCAGCAGCCAAAGAAGGCCGGGGGCGCTTGAGGGCTACACCTTC.

This clonotype has more than one count but fewer than ten. This CDR3 is CASSLTPQAYGYTF. Here the CDR3 DNA reads TGTGCCAGCAGCTTGACTCCACAAGCTTATGGCTACACCTTC. The V and J genes are TRBV7-9 and TRBJ1-2; D is undetermined. CDR1 and CDR2 (germline): SEHNR, FQNEAQ (reference sequence). The CDR3 runs to 14 residues. The V gene lost 3 bases and the J gene lost 5 bases, with 13 bases spanning the gap.

This chain connects TRBV20-1 to TRBJ2-1, with 9 positions matching TRBD1. The CDR3 consists of 13 residues. After removal of 6 bases from V and 6 bases from J, the junction contained 6 bases not matched to a gene. Germline V lookup: CDR1 DFQATT, CDR2 SNEGSKA (reference sequence). CDR3: CSAGDRGANEQFF. In DNA form, the CDR3 reads TGCAGTGCCGGAGACAGGGGGGCCAATGAGCAGTTCTTC.

This clonotype appeared a few times. The chain links TRBV7-3 to TRBJ1-1; possibly TRBD1 for D (6 bases). This CDR3 comprises 18 residues. Between the trimmed V and J ends, which lost 2 bases and 1 base, there was a span of 20 bases. Germline CDR1 reads SGHTA; CDR2 reads FQGTGA. CDR3 residues: CASSLGLTGAEGNTEAFF. CDR3 bases: TGTGCCAGCAGCTTAGGATTGACGGGGGCGGAGGGGAACACTGAAGCTTTCTTT.

J is TRBJ1-2 and V is TRBV6-5; TRBD1 might be the D (5 bases). The CDR3 extends over 13 amino acids. Trimming pared 7 bases from V and 0 bases from J, leaving 9 bases between. Looked up from germline, CDR1 is MNHEY and CDR2 is SVGAGI. CDR3 DNA sequence: TGTGCCAGCACCTCGACAGCTAACTATGGCTACACCTTC. Protein sequence: CASTSTANYGYTF.

The chain couples TRBV5-1 to TRBJ2-1; possible D gene TRBD2, 6 bases. Between the trimmed V and J ends, which lost 0 bases and 5 bases, there was a span of 15 bases. This CDR3 contains 16 residues. CDR1 and CDR2 from the germline V gene are SGHRS and YFSETQ. CDR3 DNA: TGCGCCAGCAGCTTGGCCCAACGGGGGTTTAACAATGAGCAGTTCTTC. Residues: CASSLAQRGFNNEQFF.

This chain joins TRBV30 and TRBJ1-6; no reliable D call. Germline V gene lookup returns CDR1 GTSNPN and CDR2 SVGIG (reference sequence). V was shortened by 0 bases and J by 0 bases, with 9 bases between the two germline ends. The CDR3 has 16 residues. CDR3 bases: TGTGCCTGGAGTGTACGTACCAGCTCCTATAATTCACCCCTCCACTTT. It translates to CAWSVRTSSYNSPLHF.